This T cell receptor beta chain is from a study of OX40 agonist ivuxolimab in advanced cancers. Looking at the study overall: Three patients got partial responses; one had hepatocellular carcinoma and two had cutaneous melanoma.

The assay was immunoSEQ multiplex PCR, and TCRdb's table has in-frame clones only and misses some. The sample lists about 45,000 clones, under 95% occurring once. This TCR came from an adult with an advanced solid tumor such as melanoma, head and neck, liver or kidney cancer. The sample here was CD4+ or CD8+ T cells sorted from blood, taken in a trial of the OX40 agonist ivuxolimab.

The CDR3 coding sequence is TGTGCCAGCAGCCCCTCTAGCGGGGCCTACGAGCAGTACTTC. Its translation: CASSPSSGAYEQYF. This chain joins TRBV9 and TRBJ2-7, with 9 nucleotides matching TRBD2. V lost 4 bases, J lost 2 bases, and 4 bases stayed unmatched. The CDR3 is 14 amino acids. Germline V lookup: CDR1 SGDLS, CDR2 YYNGEE.